This T cell receptor beta chain was profiled in a study of cytomegalovirus exposure and HLA in healthy donors. Broader study findings: TCR beta V segments were, for the most part, productive about 87% or about 30% of the time in an earlier analysis.

Amplification used 60 Vbeta primers and 13 Jbeta primers. Method: immunoSEQ multiplex PCR; TCRdb's copy keeps in-frame clones and lacks some. The profile shows about 97,000 clones, around 72% of them singletons. This CDR3 contains 14 residues. Deletions cut 2 bases from V and 5 bases from J, with 15 bases between. Germline V CDR1 and CDR2: SQVTM, ANQGSEA. This clone came up a few times. No antigen is known for it. Material for sequencing was PBMCs. This chain connects TRBV29-1 to TRBJ2-5, with D tentatively TRBD1 (6 bases). The clonotype was recovered from a man between 35 and 55 years old in good health and CMV-seronegative. The CDR3 loop is CSVEHTGNGETQYF. The CDR3, as DNA: TGCAGCGTTGAACACACAGGGAATGGTGAGACCCAGTACTTC.